This entry concerns a single T cell receptor (beta chain). Its specificity is unknown. Among the roughly 120 subjects of the validation cohort, separate from the roughly 670-subject first cohort, were the donors. The sample originates from a study of cytomegalovirus exposure and HLA in healthy donors. Study information: The same platform as the roughly 670 first-cohort repertoires was used for the 110 or so validation repertoires, a later analysis reported.

Measured with immunoSEQ multiplex PCR; TCRdb has only the in-frame clones, and not every one. The data hold some 150,000 clones, with approximately 86% observed a single time. General study results and limits: The authors confirmed in vitro that a few CMV-associated chains were specific for CMV antigens. The tendency of first-cohort TCR clusters to co-occur in the roughly 130 validation repertoires emerged from a later analysis.

The germline CDR1 and CDR2 sequences are MNHEY and SVGAGI. The CDR3 is 13 amino acids. V lost 11 bases and J lost 0, with 8 bases in between. This chain links TRBV6-5 with TRBJ2-6; D ambiguous. What was sequenced was PBMCs. The receptor was derived from a man aged 18 to 35 in good health and CMV-seropositive. CDR3 DNA sequence: TGTGCCGCCGGCGGCTCTGGGGCCAACGTCCTGACTTTC. Translating gives CAAGGSGANVLTF.